This T cell receptor (beta chain) appears in the sequencing data of a study of CD8+CD57+ T cells in acquired aplastic anemia. Those patients picked for sequencing had displayed CD8+CD57+ cell expansion on flow cytometry. Researchers used genomic DNA as the template to profile TCR beta VDJ and CDR3. TCRdb re-derived calls from the reads in MiXCR, one entry per CDR3 protein. The sample lists 150,000 or so distinct CDR3 sequences; just over 50% were seen once. This clonotype was counted a few times. This CDR3 is built from 13 residues. Trimming removed 3 bases from V and 5 bases from J, with 11 bases in between. The germline gives CDR1 SGHRS, CDR2 YFSETQ.

The sequence was collected from a human donor with aplastic anemia. The gene calls are TRBV5-1 and TRBJ2-5; possibly TRBD2 for D (5 bases). Specimen: sorted CD4+, CD8+, or CD8+CD57+ T cells (not recorded which) from PBMCs. CDR3 loop: CASSWVRGETQYF. DNA of the CDR3: TGCGCCAGCAGCTGGGTGCGAGGGGAGACCCAGTACTTC.